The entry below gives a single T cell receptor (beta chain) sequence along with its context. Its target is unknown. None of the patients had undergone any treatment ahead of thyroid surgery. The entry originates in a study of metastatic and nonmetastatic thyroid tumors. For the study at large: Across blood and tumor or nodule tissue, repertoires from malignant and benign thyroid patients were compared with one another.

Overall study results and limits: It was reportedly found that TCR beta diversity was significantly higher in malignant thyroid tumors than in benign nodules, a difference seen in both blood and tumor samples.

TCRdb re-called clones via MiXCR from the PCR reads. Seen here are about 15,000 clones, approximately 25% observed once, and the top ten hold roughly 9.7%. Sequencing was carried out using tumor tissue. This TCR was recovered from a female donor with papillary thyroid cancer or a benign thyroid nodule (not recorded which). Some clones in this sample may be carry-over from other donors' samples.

Here the CDR3 DNA reads TGTGCCAGCGCTGCGGGGGTCTCTGGGGCCAACGTCCTGACTTTC. Protein: CASAAGVSGANVLTF. This chain joins TRBV6-1 and TRBJ2-6, with 7 bases fitting TRBD2. V dropped 8 bases and J dropped 0; count of bases not matched to a gene: 4. The germline V gene encodes CDR1 MNHNS and CDR2 SASEGT. The CDR3 consists of 15 residues.